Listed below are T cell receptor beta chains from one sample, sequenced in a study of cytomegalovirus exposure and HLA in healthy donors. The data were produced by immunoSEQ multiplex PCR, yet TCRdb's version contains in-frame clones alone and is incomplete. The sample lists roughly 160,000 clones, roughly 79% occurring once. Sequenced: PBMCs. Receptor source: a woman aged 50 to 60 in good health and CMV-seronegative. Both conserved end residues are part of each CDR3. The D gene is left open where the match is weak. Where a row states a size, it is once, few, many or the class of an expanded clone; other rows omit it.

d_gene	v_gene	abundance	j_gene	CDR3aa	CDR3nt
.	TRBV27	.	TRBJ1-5	CASSLLQGFQPQHF	TGTGCCAGCAGTCTATTACAGGGTTTTCAGCCCCAGCATTTT
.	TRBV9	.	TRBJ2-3	CASSRDGGSGETQYF	TGTGCCAGCAGTAGGGATGGAGGGAGTGGTGAAACGCAGTATTTT
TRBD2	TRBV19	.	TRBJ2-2	CASNHRTSGNTGELFF	TGTGCCAGTAACCACAGGACTAGCGGGAATACCGGGGAGCTGTTTTTT
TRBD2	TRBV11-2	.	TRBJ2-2	CASSALAGGQVGELFF	TGTGCCAGCAGCGCACTAGCGGGGGGGCAGGTCGGGGAGCTGTTTTTT
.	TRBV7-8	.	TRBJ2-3	CASSSGGIRTDTQYF	TGTGCCAGCAGCTCAGGGGGGATCCGCACAGATACGCAGTATTTT
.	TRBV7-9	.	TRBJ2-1	CASSPTGYEQFF	TGTGCCAGCAGCCCCACAGGGTATGAGCAGTTCTTC
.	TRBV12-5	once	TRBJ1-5	CASGLAGENQPQHF	TGTGCTAGTGGTTTGGCAGGGGAAAACCAGCCCCAGCATTTT
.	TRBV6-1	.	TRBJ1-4	CASSAFRQGGEKLFF	TGTGCCAGCAGTGCGTTTAGGCAGGGAGGCGAAAAACTGTTTTTT
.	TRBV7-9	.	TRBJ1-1	CSSSLSATQRRTEAFF	TGTTCCAGCAGCTTATCCGCAACACAAAGGAGGACTGAAGCTTTCTTT
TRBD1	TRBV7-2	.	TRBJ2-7	CASSLAGPGTGLNEQYF	TGTGCCAGCAGCTTAGCCGGGCCCGGGACAGGTCTTAACGAGCAGTACTTC
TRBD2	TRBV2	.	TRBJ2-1	CASTRGLAGGDEQFF	TGTGCCAGCACCCGAGGGCTAGCGGGAGGAGATGAGCAGTTCTTC
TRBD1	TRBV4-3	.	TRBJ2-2	CASSLGQGDTGELFF	TGCGCCAGCAGCCTTGGACAGGGCGACACCGGGGAGCTGTTTTTT